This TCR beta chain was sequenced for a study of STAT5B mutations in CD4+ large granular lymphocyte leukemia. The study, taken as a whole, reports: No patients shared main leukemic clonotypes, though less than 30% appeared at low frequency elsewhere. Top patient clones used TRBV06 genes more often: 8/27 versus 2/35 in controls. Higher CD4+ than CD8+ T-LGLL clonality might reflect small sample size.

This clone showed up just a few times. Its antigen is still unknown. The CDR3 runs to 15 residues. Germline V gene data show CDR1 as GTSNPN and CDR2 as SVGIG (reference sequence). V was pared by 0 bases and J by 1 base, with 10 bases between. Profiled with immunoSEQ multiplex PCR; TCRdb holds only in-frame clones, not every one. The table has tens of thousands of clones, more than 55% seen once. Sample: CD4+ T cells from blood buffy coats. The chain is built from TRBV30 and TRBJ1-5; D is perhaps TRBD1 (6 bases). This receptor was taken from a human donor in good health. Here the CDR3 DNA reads TGTGCCTGGAGTGTAGGGGGGAGGAGCAATCAGCCCCAGCATTTT. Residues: CAWSVGGRSNQPQHF. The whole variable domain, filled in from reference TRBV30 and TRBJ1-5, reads SQTIHQWPATLVQPVGSPLSLECTVEGTSNPNLYWYRQAAGRGLQLLFYSVGIGQISSEVPQNLSASRPQDRQFILSSKKLLLSDSGFYLCAWSVGGRSNQPQHFGDGTRLSIL.